In this sample, the clone carrying this TCR beta chain turned up once. The germline V gene has CDR1 SGHRS and CDR2 YFSETQ. This CDR3 region has 15 residues. The ends lost 0 bases at V and 2 bases at J; junction bases unmatched: 3. These data originate in a study of blood T cell repertoires in COVID-19. Study-wide context: Specimens from acute and convalescent COVID-19 originated in the United States, Italy and Spain. From T cells, B-cell-depleted T cells, or PBMCs came the material, which was cDNA or gDNA.

In the authors' workflow: Estimates of nucleated cell counts were drawn from the amplification of reference gene primers. Sequencing was performed with immunoSEQ multiplex PCR; in TCRdb, only in-frame clones are kept and a portion is missing. From that table come the V and J calls and clone size; the DNA was used to work out D and trimming. Of 80,000 to 95,000 clones in the sample, nearly 90% were seen once. The rearrangement links TRBV5-1 to TRBJ2-7; TRBD1 agrees at 9 bases. The material sequenced was peripheral blood. The sequence was collected from a man aged 70-80 years with acute or convalescent COVID-19. The DNA of the CDR3 is TGCGCCAGCAGCTTGGGCGACAGGGGGGCCTACGAGCAGTACTTC. Encoded protein: CASSLGDRGAYEQYF.